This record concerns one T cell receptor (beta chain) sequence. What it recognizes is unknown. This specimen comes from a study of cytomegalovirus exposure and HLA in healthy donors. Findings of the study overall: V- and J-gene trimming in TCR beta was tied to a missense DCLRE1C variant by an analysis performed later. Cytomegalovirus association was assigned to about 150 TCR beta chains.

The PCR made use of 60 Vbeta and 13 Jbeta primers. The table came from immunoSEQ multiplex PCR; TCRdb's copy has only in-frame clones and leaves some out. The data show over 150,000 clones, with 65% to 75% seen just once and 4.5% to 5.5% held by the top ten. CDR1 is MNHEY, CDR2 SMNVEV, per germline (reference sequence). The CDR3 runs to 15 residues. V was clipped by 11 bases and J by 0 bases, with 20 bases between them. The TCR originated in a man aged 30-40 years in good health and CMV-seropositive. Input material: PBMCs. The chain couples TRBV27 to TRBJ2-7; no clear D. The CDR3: CALESHLRSSYEQYF. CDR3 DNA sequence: TGTGCCTTGGAGTCACACCTTAGGAGCTCCTACGAGCAGTACTTC.